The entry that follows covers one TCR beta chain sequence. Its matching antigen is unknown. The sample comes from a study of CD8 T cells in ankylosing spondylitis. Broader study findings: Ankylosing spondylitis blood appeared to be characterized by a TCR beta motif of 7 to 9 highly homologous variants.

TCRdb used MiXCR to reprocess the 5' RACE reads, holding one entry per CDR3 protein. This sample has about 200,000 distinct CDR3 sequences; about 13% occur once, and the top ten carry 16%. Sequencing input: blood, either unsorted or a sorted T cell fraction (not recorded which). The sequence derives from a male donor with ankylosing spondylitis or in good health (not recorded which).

The CDR3 region is CAISESGANTGELFF. DNA of the CDR3: TGTGCCATCAGTGAATCCGGGGCGAACACCGGGGAGCTGTTTTTT. The chain combines TRBV10-3 with TRBJ2-2; a weak D match, TRBD2 (5 bases). Trimming stripped 3 bases from V and 0 bases from J, with 8 bases between. This CDR3 comprises 15 residues. From germline, CDR1 is ENHRY and CDR2 SYGVKD.